These 8 T cell receptor beta chains originate from one sample sequenced in a study of early T cells in non-severe SARS-CoV-2 infection. TCRdb ran MiXCR on the 5' RACE reads and lists one entry per CDR3 protein. The profile shows about 69,000 distinct CDR3 sequences, 4.6% of them singletons. The sample was whole blood, taken at baseline. These receptor sequences come from an adult who was a healthcare worker with PCR-confirmed SARS-CoV-2 infection or an uninfected control (not recorded which). The donor label of this sample is uncertain.

The rearrangement uses TRBV6-1 and TRBJ2-7, with TRBD2 identical over 7 bases. V shed 7 bases and J 1 base; nucleotides not matched to a gene: 13. The CDR3 length is 16 residues. The germline gives CDR1 MNHNS, CDR2 SASEGT. CDR3 protein: CASNLRAGFLSYEQYF. In DNA form, the CDR3 reads TGTGCCAGCAATTTGCGAGCGGGGTTCCTATCCTACGAGCAGTACTTC.

This clonotype was counted a few times. The chain uses TRBV4-2 and TRBJ2-2, with a tentative D call TRBD2 (5 bases). The CDR3 is made up of 17 amino acids. V lost 4 bases and J lost 1, with 16 bases in between. The germline CDR1 and CDR2 sequences are LGHNA and YNFKEQ. CDR3 sequence (DNA): TGTGCCAGCAGCCTCCTGCGTGAGGGCTGGAACACCGGGGAGCTGTTTTTT. It yields the protein CASSLLREGWNTGELFF.

The gene calls are TRBV30 and TRBJ1-5, with D perhaps matching TRBD1 (6 bases). The germline V and J ends were trimmed by 1 base and 5 bases, with 9 bases remaining between them. The length of the CDR3 is 13 residues. Germline CDR1 GTSNPN, CDR2 SVGIG (reference sequence). Here the CDR3 DNA reads TGTGCCTGGAGTGGGACAGCGGATCAGCCCCAGCATTTT. Its translation: CAWSGTADQPQHF.

This clonotype was detected many times. The chain joins TRBV29-1 to TRBJ1-5, with 10 positions matching TRBD1. Trimming took 7 bases from V and 2 from J; bases not matched to a gene: 11. CDR3 size: 16 residues. CDR1 is SQVTM, CDR2 ANQGSEA, per germline. The CDR3 DNA sequence: TGCAGCGGAGGGACAGGGGCCGCAGGGGGCAATCAGCCCCAGCATTTT. Translating it yields CSGGTGAAGGNQPQHF.

The chain uses TRBV6-5 and TRBJ2-5; D gene unclear. Germline V lookup: CDR1 MNHEY, CDR2 SVGAGI. The CDR3 sequence is 15 residues long. With 2 bases removed from V and 3 bases from J, the gap between germline ends came to 13 bases. CDR3 DNA sequence: TGTGCCAGCAGTTACGTTTCACGGATTGAAGAGACCCAGTACTTC. Protein: CASSYVSRIEETQYF.

The CDR3 sequence: CASSPPGTGDTEAFF. The CDR3 DNA reads TGCGCCAGCAGTCCCCCCGGGACAGGGGACACTGAAGCTTTCTTT. V gene TRBV10-1 combines with J gene TRBJ1-1; 10 nucleotides agree with TRBD1. J was trimmed by 3 bases and V by 5 bases; bases with no gene match: 6. Germline CDR1 is WNHNN and CDR2 is SYGVQD (reference sequence). This CDR3 has 15 amino acids.

This clonotype was seen only a few times. V and J are TRBV6-1 and TRBJ1-2; 7 bases agree with TRBD1. The CDR3 length is 17 residues. V lost 3 bases, J lost 3 bases, and 13 bases stayed unmatched. The germline gives CDR1 MNHNS, CDR2 SASEGT. This CDR3 is CASSDVAGGNRDYGYTF. The CDR3 bases are TGTGCCAGCAGTGATGTGGCAGGGGGAAATCGAGACTATGGCTACACCTTC.

The rearrangement uses TRBV7-9 and TRBJ2-1; 7 bases are shared with TRBD2. J gave up 8 bases and V 4 bases, and 11 bases lay outside the gene matches. Germline CDR1 is SEHNR and CDR2 is FQNEAQ (reference sequence). The CDR3 is 15 residues long. The CDR3 bases are TGTGCCAGCAGCTCGATCGGGGGGAGGAATGATGAGCAGTTCTTC. Its translation: CASSSIGGRNDEQFF. The full variable domain, completed using reference TRBV7-9 and TRBJ2-1, is DTGVSQNPRHKITKRGQNVTFRCDPISEHNRLYWYRQTLGQGPEFLTYFQNEAQLEKSRLLSDRFSAERPKGSFSTLEIQRTEQGDSAMYLCASSSIGGRNDEQFFGPGTRLTVL.